This passage covers 22 T cell receptor beta chains from one sample sequenced in a study of human T cells and chemical hapten exposure. TCRdb analysed the RACE reads with MiXCR anew, one entry per CDR3 protein. The sample contains tens of thousands of distinct CDR3 sequences, about an eighth of which appear only once. Stated time point: patch test 1, 2 weeks after DPC sensitization. As for treatment: therapeutic diphenylcyclopropenone sensitization with weekly scalp DPC. The specimen comprised whole blood, sampled in connection with sensitization to the hapten diphenylcyclopropenone (DPC). These receptors were obtained from a woman in her sixties with alopecia areata. Some clones in this sample may be carry-over from other donors' samples.

This clonotype came up many times. Here the CDR3 reads CASSLVVPGNYGYTF. The CDR3 DNA follows: TGTGCCAGCAGCTTAGTAGTTCCGGGTAACTATGGCTACACCTTC. The chain uses TRBV7-9 and TRBJ1-2; no firm D call. This CDR3 is 15 amino acids long. The V end lost 1 base, the J end lost 1 base, and 10 bases lay between the germline ends. The V gene's germline CDR1 is SEHNR and CDR2 FQNEAQ (reference sequence). The whole variable domain, filled in from reference TRBV7-9 and TRBJ1-2, reads DTGVSQNPRHKITKRGQNVTFRCDPISEHNRLYWYRQTLGQGPEFLTYFQNEAQLEKSRLLSDRFSAERPKGSFSTLEIQRTEQGDSAMYLCASSLVVPGNYGYTFGSGTRLTVV.

This clonotype was observed a handful of times. At one of its ends the junction is not consistent with the germline gene, which may arise from a read error. This chain links TRBV18 with TRBJ2-5; TRBD2 matches at 9 bases. CDR3 length: 16 amino acids. From germline, CDR1 is KGHSH and CDR2 LQKENI. The CDR3: CAGSPPLLAGQETQYF. The CDR3 nucleotides read TGTGCCGGCTCACCACCGTTGCTAGCGGGACAAGAGACCCAGTACTTC.

This clonotype was observed at least ten times. The rearrangement joins TRBV7-3 to TRBJ2-7, with 7 bases identical to TRBD1. V trimming: 5 bases; J trimming: 3 bases; junction bases outside the gene matches: 10. This CDR3 is built from 15 residues. CDR1 is SGHTA and CDR2 is FQGTGA in the germline V gene. For the CDR3, the DNA is TGTGCCAGCAGCCCTCGGACAGGTTGGGACTACGAGCAGTACTTC. Residues: CASSPRTGWDYEQYF.

This chain connects TRBV7-6 to TRBJ2-1, with a tentative D call TRBD1 (6 bases). Germline assignment: CDR1 SGHVS and CDR2 FNYEAQ. V lost 3 bases and J lost 9, with 12 bases in between. There are 13 residues in the CDR3. CDR3: CASSFAGAVEQFF. Here the CDR3 DNA reads TGTGCCAGCAGCTTCGCAGGGGCGGTTGAGCAGTTCTTC.

This clonotype turned up a few times. The chain links TRBV20-1 to TRBJ1-5; D is undetermined. CDR1 DFQATT and CDR2 SNEGSKA come from the germline V gene (reference sequence). The germline V and J ends were trimmed by 2 bases and 6 bases, with 8 bases remaining between them. This CDR3 spans 12 amino acids. The CDR3 coding sequence is TGCAGTGCTAGAAGGACCAGTCAGCCCCAGCATTTT. It is translated as CSARRTSQPQHF.

This clonotype was counted at least ten times. This rearrangement joins TRBV20-1 to TRBJ1-1; D perhaps matches TRBD1 (5 bases). Trimming cost V 3 bases and J 0 bases, with 20 bases left between them. Per germline, CDR1 DFQATT and CDR2 SNEGSKA (reference sequence). The CDR3 is 17 amino acids. The chain's CDR3 is CSARRPGRMILNTEAFF. CDR3 nucleotides: TGCAGTGCTAGGAGGCCAGGGCGAATGATATTGAACACTGAAGCTTTCTTT.

In this sample, this clonotype turned up many times. The chain employs TRBV12-3 or TRBV12-4 and TRBJ2-7; D is ambiguous. V was cut by 2 bases and J by 5 bases, with 4 bases left in between. The CDR3 is 11 amino acids. This CDR3 is CASSLQHEQYF. The CDR3, as DNA: TGTGCCAGCAGTTTACAGCACGAGCAGTACTTC.

This clonotype came up a few times. The rearrangement uses TRBV7-2 and TRBJ2-5, with TRBD2 matching 11 bases. The CDR3 contains 16 residues. Germline V gene sequence: CDR1 SGHTA, CDR2 FQGNSA. Trimming took 4 bases from V and 4 from J; bases not matched to a gene: 8. The CDR3 DNA reads TGTGCCAGCAGCTCACAACTAGCGGGGGTGCGAGAGACCCAGTACTTC. Its translation is CASSSQLAGVRETQYF.

V gene TRBV7-9 combines with J gene TRBJ2-7; D is possibly TRBD1 or TRBD2 (5 bases each). V lost 3 bases and J lost 4, with 16 bases in between. CDR1 SEHNR and CDR2 FQNEAQ come from the germline V gene (reference sequence). The CDR3 length is 15 residues. CDR3 region: CASSLAVGVVYEQYF. CDR3 nucleotides: TGTGCCAGCAGCTTGGCAGTGGGGGTCGTGTACGAGCAGTACTTC.

The chain uses TRBV18 and TRBJ2-5; 8 bases are shared with TRBD2. V shed 1 base, J shed 3 bases, and the junction held 7 bases outside the gene matches. The CDR3 length is 16 residues. Germline V gene lookup returns CDR1 KGHSH and CDR2 LQKENI. This CDR3 reads CASSPQGPGREETQYF. The CDR3, as DNA: TGTGCCAGCTCACCACAGGGACCCGGGAGGGAAGAGACCCAGTACTTC.

This clonotype has at least ten counts. In nucleotides, the CDR3 is TGTGCCAGCAGAGGACAGGGCACAGATACGCAGTATTTT. It encodes CASRGQGTDTQYF. The V gene is TRBV6-2 or TRBV6-3, the J gene TRBJ2-3, with 7 bases that match TRBD1. Germline values: CDR1 MNHEY, CDR2 SVGEGT. The CDR3 is made up of 13 amino acids. V was pared by 6 bases and J by 1 base, with 1 base of the junction left unmatched.

There are many counts of this clonotype. The V and J genes are TRBV29-1 and TRBJ2-1; TRBD2 agrees at 13 bases. CDR3 length: 13 amino acids. The V and J ends lost 5 bases and 9 bases, in that order; junction bases with no gene match: 4. CDR1 is SQVTM, CDR2 ANQGSEA, per germline. CDR3 loop: CSVPGLAGTEQFF. DNA of the CDR3: TGCAGCGTTCCGGGACTAGCGGGGACTGAGCAGTTCTTC.

This clonotype was found many times. The chain recombines TRBV5-1 with TRBJ2-3; 7 bases agree with TRBD1. The trim removed 2 bases at V and 12 bases at J, leaving 3 bases unmatched. The CDR3 sequence is 11 residues long. CDR1 is SGHRS, CDR2 YFSETQ, per germline. As DNA, the CDR3 is TGCGCCAGCAGCTTAGGGGGCCCACAGTATTTT. It specifies CASSLGGPQYF.

This clonotype was detected ten times or more. V and J are TRBV3-1 and TRBJ1-2, with D maybe TRBD1 (6 bases). The germline CDR1 and CDR2 sequences are LGHDT and YNNKEL (reference sequence). The CDR3 totals 13 residues. With 0 bases removed from V and 4 bases from J, the gap between germline ends came to 6 bases. The CDR3 coding sequence is TGTGCCAGCAGCCAAGAGGACAGCTATGGCTACACCTTC. Its protein is CASSQEDSYGYTF. Based on the CDR3 plus reference TRBV3-1 and TRBJ1-2, the full variable domain is DTAVSQTPKYLVTQMGNDKSIKCEQNLGHDTMYWYKQDSKKFLKIMFSYNNKELIINETVPNRFSPKSPDKAHLNLHINSLELGDSAVYFCASSQEDSYGYTFGSGTRLTVV.

This clonotype was counted between two and nine times. The chain joins TRBV24-1 to TRBJ2-1; possibly TRBD2 for D (5 bases). The germline gives CDR1 KGHDR, CDR2 SFDVKD. V was clipped by 6 bases and J by 5 bases, with 10 bases between them. This CDR3 contains 13 residues. CDR3: CATSTRFNNEQFF. CDR3 coding DNA: TGTGCCACCAGTACTAGATTTAACAATGAGCAGTTCTTC.

Details on this clonotype: This CDR3 is missing its conserved last phenylalanine or tryptophan, likely due to a read error. V is TRBV6-6 and J is TRBJ2-1; no definite D call. V dropped 7 bases and J dropped 10 bases, with 17 bases sitting between them. CDR1 is MNHNY, CDR2 SVGAGI, per germline (reference sequence). This CDR3 comprises 13 residues. The CDR3 spells CASTLPKTKEQFS. The CDR3 DNA follows: TGTGCCAGCACCCTCCCGAAGACAAAAGAGCAGTTCTCC.

The CDR3 DNA sequence: TGTGCCAGCAGTTACAAGATAAACTATGGCTACACCTTC. Protein product: CASSYKINYGYTF. The chain links TRBV3-1 to TRBJ1-2; D gene uncertain. The CDR3 loop spans 13 amino acids. The V gene's germline CDR1 is LGHDT and CDR2 YNNKEL (reference sequence). Trimming took 6 bases from V and 2 from J, leaving 10 bases between them.

This clonotype was observed once. The chain is built from TRBV3-1 and TRBJ1-4; weak D call: TRBD1 (5 bases). Germline values: CDR1 LGHDT, CDR2 YNNKEL (reference sequence). The CDR3 has 15 residues. Trimming took 1 base from V and 4 from J, leaving 10 bases between them. The CDR3 DNA sequence: TGTGCCAGCAGCCAAGGGTGGACAATTAATGAAAAACTGTTTTTT. Translation gives CASSQGWTINEKLFF. Full variable domain (rest looked up from reference TRBV3-1 and TRBJ1-4): DTAVSQTPKYLVTQMGNDKSIKCEQNLGHDTMYWYKQDSKKFLKIMFSYNNKELIINETVPNRFSPKSPDKAHLNLHINSLELGDSAVYFCASSQGWTINEKLFFGSGTQLSVL.

The rearrangement joins TRBV29-1 to TRBJ1-2; 7 bases are a match to TRBD1. The germline V gene encodes CDR1 SQVTM and CDR2 ANQGSEA. This CDR3 region has 14 residues. V trimming: 4 bases; J trimming: 0 bases; junction bases outside the gene matches: 5. The CDR3 region has the DNA TGCAGCGTTGTCGGGCAGGGGGCTAACTATGGCTACACCTTC. Encoded protein: CSVVGQGANYGYTF.

This clonotype was detected ten times or more. This rearrangement joins TRBV10-3 to TRBJ2-7; no firm D call. V was clipped by 0 bases and J by 5 bases, with 5 bases between them. The CDR3 is 12 amino acids. The germline V gene has CDR1 ENHRY and CDR2 SYGVKD. CDR3 sequence reads: CAISESVDEQYF. CDR3 nucleotides: TGTGCCATCAGTGAGTCGGTTGACGAGCAGTACTTC.

This clonotype turned up a few times. The chain combines TRBV7-6 with TRBJ2-3; D is possibly TRBD2 (6 bases). The CDR3 has 17 amino acids. Germline V gene sequence: CDR1 SGHVS, CDR2 FNYEAQ. V lost 5 bases and J lost 1, with 19 bases in between. The CDR3 is CASSPRRVRGGTDTQYF. CDR3 DNA: TGTGCCAGCAGCCCCCGTCGTGTTCGCGGGGGCACAGATACGCAGTATTTT. Together with reference TRBV7-6 and TRBJ2-3, the CDR3 gives the full variable domain: GAGVSQSPRYKVTKRGQDVALRCDPISGHVSLYWYRQALGQGPEFLTYFNYEAQQDKSGLPNDRFSAERPEGSISTLTIQRTEQRDSAMYRCASSPRRVRGGTDTQYFGPGTRLTVL.

There are a few counts of this clonotype. The chain carries TRBV6-5 and TRBJ2-7; tentative D call: TRBD2 (6 bases). The length of the CDR3 is 15 residues. Germline V gives CDR1 MNHEY, CDR2 SVGAGI. Trimming removed 5 bases from V and 0 bases from J, with 14 bases in between. Written as DNA, the CDR3 is TGTGCCAGCAGTGCCCCCCGGCGGGGCTCCTACGAGCAGTACTTC. Amino acids: CASSAPRRGSYEQYF.